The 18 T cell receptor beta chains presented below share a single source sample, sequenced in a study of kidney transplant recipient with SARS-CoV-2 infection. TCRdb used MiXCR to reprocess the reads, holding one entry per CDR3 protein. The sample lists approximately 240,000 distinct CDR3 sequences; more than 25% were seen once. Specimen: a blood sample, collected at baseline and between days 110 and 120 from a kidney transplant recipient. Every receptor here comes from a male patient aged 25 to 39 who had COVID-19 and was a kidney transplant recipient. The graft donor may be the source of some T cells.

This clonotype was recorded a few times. The DNA for the CDR3 is TGCGCCAGCAGCTTGATGGGACAGGGCGATGGGGAGACCCAGTACTTC. It specifies CASSLMGQGDGETQYF. The gene calls are TRBV5-1 and TRBJ2-5; 9 bases agree with TRBD1. Germline V gives CDR1 SGHRS, CDR2 YFSETQ. The CDR3 totals 16 residues. Losses at the gene ends were 1 base for V and 5 bases for J; bases not matched to a gene: 9. Complete variable domain (other parts from reference TRBV5-1 and TRBJ2-5): KAGVTQTPRYLIKTRGQQVTLSCSPISGHRSVSWYQQTPGQGLQFLFEYFSETQRNKGNFPGRFSGRQFSNSRSEMNVSTLELGDSALYLCASSLMGQGDGETQYFGPGTRLLVL.

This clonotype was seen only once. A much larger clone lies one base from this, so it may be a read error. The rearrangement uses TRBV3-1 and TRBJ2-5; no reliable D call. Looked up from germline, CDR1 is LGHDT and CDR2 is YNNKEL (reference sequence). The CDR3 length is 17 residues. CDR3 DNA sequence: TGTGCCAACAGCAACCGTGGTCCCATTTCTTTCTCTGAGACCCAGTACTTC. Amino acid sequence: CANSNRGPISFSETQYF.

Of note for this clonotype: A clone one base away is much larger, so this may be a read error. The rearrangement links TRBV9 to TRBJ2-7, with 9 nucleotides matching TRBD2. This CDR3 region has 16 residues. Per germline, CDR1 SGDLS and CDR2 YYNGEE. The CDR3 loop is CTSSDNRRGGRYEQYF. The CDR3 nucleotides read TGTACCAGCAGCGATAACCGGCGGGGGGGGAGGTACGAGCAGTACTTC.

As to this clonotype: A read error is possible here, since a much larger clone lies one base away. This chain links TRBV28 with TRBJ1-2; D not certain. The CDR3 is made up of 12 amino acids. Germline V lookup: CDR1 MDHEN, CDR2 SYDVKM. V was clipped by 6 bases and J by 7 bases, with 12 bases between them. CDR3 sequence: CASSALGGGYTF. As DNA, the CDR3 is TGTGCCAGCAGCGCCCTGGGAGGTGGCTACACCTTC.

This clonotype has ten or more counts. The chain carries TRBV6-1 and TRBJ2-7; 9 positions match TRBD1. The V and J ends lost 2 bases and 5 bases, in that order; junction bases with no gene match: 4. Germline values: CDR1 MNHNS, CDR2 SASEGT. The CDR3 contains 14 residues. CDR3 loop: CASSENRGPHEQYF. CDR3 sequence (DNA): TGTGCCAGCAGTGAAAACAGGGGGCCCCACGAGCAGTACTTC.

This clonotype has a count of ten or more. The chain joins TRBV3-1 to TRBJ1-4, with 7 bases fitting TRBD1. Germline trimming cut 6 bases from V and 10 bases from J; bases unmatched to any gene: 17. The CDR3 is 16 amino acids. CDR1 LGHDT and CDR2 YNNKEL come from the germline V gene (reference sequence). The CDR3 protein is CASRPPWPSQGGKLFF. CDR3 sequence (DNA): TGTGCCAGCAGACCACCGTGGCCTTCCCAGGGGGGAAAACTGTTTTTT.

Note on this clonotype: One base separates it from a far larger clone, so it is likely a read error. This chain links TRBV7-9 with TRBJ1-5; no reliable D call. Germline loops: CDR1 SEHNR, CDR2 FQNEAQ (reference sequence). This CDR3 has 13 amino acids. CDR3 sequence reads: CAGSLEGNQPQHF. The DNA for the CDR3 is TGTGCCGGCAGCTTAGAAGGAAATCAGCCCCAGCATTTT.

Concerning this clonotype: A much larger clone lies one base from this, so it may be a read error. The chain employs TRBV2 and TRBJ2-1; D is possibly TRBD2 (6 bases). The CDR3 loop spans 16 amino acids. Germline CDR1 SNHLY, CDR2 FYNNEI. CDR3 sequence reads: CTSSVVGSGAWNEQFF. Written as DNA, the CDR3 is TGTACCAGCAGTGTTGTAGGTAGCGGAGCCTGGAATGAGCAGTTCTTC.

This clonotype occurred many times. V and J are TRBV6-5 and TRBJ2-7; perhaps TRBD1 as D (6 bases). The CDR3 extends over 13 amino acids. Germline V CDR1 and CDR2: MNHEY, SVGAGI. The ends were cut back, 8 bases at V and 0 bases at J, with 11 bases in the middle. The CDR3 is CASRGQSSYEQYF. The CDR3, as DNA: TGTGCCAGCCGTGGACAGAGCTCCTACGAGCAGTACTTC.

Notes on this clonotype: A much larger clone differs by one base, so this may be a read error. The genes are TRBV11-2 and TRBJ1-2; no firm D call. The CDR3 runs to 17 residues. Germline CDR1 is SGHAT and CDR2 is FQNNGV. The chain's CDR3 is CTSSTSVTSRKTYGYTF. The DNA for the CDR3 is TGTACCAGCAGCACTAGCGTAACAAGCAGAAAGACCTATGGCTACACCTTC. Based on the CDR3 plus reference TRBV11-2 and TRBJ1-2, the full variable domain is EAGVAQSPRYKIIEKRQSVAFWCNPISGHATLYWYQQILGQGPKLLIQFQNNGVVDDSQLPKDRFSAERLKGVDSTLKIQPAKLEDSAVYLCTSSTSVTSRKTYGYTFGSGTRLTVV.

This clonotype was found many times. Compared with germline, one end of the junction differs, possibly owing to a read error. CDR3 in DNA: TGTGCCAGCACTTTACTAGCGGGTGGCTACAATGAGCAGTTCTTC. Translated: CASTLLAGGYNEQFF. The V call is TRBV27, the J call TRBJ2-1; 9 bases match TRBD2. This CDR3 is 15 amino acids long. Germline V lookup: CDR1 MNHEY, CDR2 SMNVEV (reference sequence).

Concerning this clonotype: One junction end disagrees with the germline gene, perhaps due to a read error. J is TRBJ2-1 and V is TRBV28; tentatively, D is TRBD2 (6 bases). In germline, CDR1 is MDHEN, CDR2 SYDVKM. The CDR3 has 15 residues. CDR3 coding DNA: TGTGCCAGCAGTACCCGGACTGCGGGGATCTATGAGCAGCTCTTC. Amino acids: CASSTRTAGIYEQLF. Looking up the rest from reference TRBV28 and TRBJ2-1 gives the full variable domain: DVKVTQSSRYLVKRTGEKVFLECVQDMDHENMFWYRQDPGLGLRLIYFSYDVKMKEKGDIPEGYSVSREKKERFSLILESASTNQTSMYLCASSTRTAGIYEQLFGPGTRLTVL.

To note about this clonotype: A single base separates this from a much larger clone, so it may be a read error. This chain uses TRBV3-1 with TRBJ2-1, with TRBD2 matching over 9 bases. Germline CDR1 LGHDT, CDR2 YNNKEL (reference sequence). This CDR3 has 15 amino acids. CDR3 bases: TGTGCCGGCAGCCTCCCGGGACTAGCCTCAAATGAGCAGTTCTTC. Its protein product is CAGSLPGLASNEQFF.

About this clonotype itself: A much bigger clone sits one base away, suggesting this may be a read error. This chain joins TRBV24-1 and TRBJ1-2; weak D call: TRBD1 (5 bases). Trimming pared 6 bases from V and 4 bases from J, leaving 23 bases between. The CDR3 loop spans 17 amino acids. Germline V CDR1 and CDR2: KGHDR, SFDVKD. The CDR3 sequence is CATSRDPSTRRTYGYTF. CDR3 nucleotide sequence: TGTGCCACCAGTCGGGACCCTAGTACCAGAAGGACCTATGGCTACACCTTC.

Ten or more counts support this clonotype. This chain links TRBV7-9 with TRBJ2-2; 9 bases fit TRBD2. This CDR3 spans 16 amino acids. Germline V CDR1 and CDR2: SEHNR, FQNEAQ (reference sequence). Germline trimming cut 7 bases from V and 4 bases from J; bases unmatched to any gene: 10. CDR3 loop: CASTLKASGATGELFF. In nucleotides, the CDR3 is TGTGCCAGCACCCTTAAGGCTAGCGGGGCCACCGGGGAGCTGTTTTTT.

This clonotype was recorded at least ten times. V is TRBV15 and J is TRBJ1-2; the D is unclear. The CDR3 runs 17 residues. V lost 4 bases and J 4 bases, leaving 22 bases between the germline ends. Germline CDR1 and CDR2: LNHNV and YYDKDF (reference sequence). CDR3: CATSISRRCGKTYGYTF. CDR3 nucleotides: TGTGCCACCAGCATCAGTCGAAGGTGTGGAAAGACCTATGGCTACACCTTC.

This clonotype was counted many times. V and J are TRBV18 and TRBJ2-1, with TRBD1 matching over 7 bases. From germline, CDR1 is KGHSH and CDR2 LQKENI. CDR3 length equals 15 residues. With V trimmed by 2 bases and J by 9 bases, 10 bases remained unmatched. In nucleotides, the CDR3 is TGTGCCAGCTCACCATCCGGGACAGCCCTGGGTGAGCAGTTCTTC. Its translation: CASSPSGTALGEQFF.

The CDR3 is CASSDPDSTDTQYF. In DNA, the CDR3 is TGTGCCAGCAGCGATCCGGACAGCACAGATACGCAGTATTTT. The chain recombines TRBV7-9 with TRBJ2-3; D is unclear. CDR1 is SEHNR, CDR2 FQNEAQ, per germline (reference sequence). Trimming left V 5 bases short and J 0 bases short, with 9 bases between. The CDR3 contains 14 residues. The variable domain in full, with the rest retrieved from reference TRBV7-9 and TRBJ2-3, is DTGVSQNPRHKITKRGQNVTFRCDPISEHNRLYWYRQTLGQGPEFLTYFQNEAQLEKSRLLSDRFSAERPKGSFSTLEIQRTEQGDSAMYLCASSDPDSTDTQYFGPGTRLTVL.